The 18 T cell receptor beta chains reported below all come from one sample, sequenced in a study of blood T cell repertoires in COVID-19. Assay: immunoSEQ multiplex PCR; the TCRdb copy retains only in-frame clones and omits some. The repertoire holds tens of thousands of clones, with 80% to 90% as singletons. The sequencing input was peripheral blood. The receptors originated from a human donor with active COVID-19. The donor label of this sample is uncertain.

The V call is TRBV4-2, the J call TRBJ2-5, with 8 bases matching TRBD1. J was trimmed by 5 bases and V by 4 bases; bases with no gene match: 9. This CDR3 has 15 amino acids. Germline CDR1 LGHNA, CDR2 YNFKEQ. The CDR3 loop reads CASSRPGGADETQYF. The CDR3 bases are TGTGCCAGCAGCCGCCCAGGGGGCGCAGACGAGACCCAGTACTTC.

This clone ranks as medium-sized. The chain links TRBV7-9 to TRBJ2-7; D gene uncertain. V lost 2 bases to trimming and J lost 4 bases, with 6 bases between them. Germline assignment: CDR1 SEHNR and CDR2 FQNEAQ (reference sequence). The CDR3 runs 12 residues. The CDR3 reads CASSLLRYEQYF. The CDR3 nucleotides are TGTGCCAGCAGCTTACTTAGATACGAGCAGTACTTC.

The V gene is TRBV5-8, the J gene TRBJ2-3; no reliable D call. The length of the CDR3 is 14 residues. The V gene lost 7 bases and the J gene lost 1 base, with 13 bases spanning the gap. Germline assignment: CDR1 SGHTS and CDR2 YDEGEE. CDR3 in amino acids: CASGGTMGTDTQYF. The CDR3 DNA follows: TGTGCCAGCGGCGGAACGATGGGCACAGATACGCAGTATTTT.

The V and J genes are TRBV5-4 and TRBJ1-1, with 10 bases fitting TRBD1. Germline CDR1 SGHNT, CDR2 YYREEE (reference sequence). V trimming: 4 bases; J trimming: 6 bases; junction bases outside the gene matches: 12. The CDR3 loop spans 16 amino acids. CDR3 region: CASSLRQGARIAEAFF. CDR3 DNA sequence: TGTGCCAGCAGCCTTCGACAGGGGGCGCGGATTGCTGAAGCTTTCTTT.

J is TRBJ2-3 and V is TRBV7-2, with D maybe TRBD1 (6 bases). Germline V gene sequence: CDR1 SGHTA, CDR2 FQGNSA. The CDR3 has 13 residues. Trimming took 4 bases from V and 5 from J, leaving 10 bases between them. This chain's CDR3 is CASSWKQGDTQYF. The CDR3 nucleotides are TGTGCCAGCAGCTGGAAACAGGGAGATACGCAGTATTTT.

The chain joins TRBV9 to TRBJ1-5; no reliable D call. V was cut by 4 bases and J by 4 bases, with 12 bases left in between. From germline, CDR1 is SGDLS and CDR2 YYNGEE. The CDR3 consists of 14 residues. CDR3 residues: CASSSRPDNQPQHF. CDR3 nucleotides: TGTGCCAGCAGCTCTAGACCAGATAATCAGCCCCAGCATTTT.

The chain joins TRBV5-4 to TRBJ2-2; 7 positions match TRBD1. The CDR3 is made up of 16 amino acids. The V gene's germline CDR1 is SGHNT and CDR2 YYREEE (reference sequence). Germline trimming cut 2 bases from V and 1 base from J; bases unmatched to any gene: 5. This CDR3 reads CASSFTGAKNTGELFF. The CDR3 nucleotides are TGTGCCAGCAGCTTTACAGGGGCGAAGAACACCGGGGAGCTGTTTTTT. Drawing the rest from reference TRBV5-4 and TRBJ2-2, the complete variable domain is ETGVTQSPTHLIKTRGQQVTLRCSSQSGHNTVSWYQQALGQGPQFIFQYYREEENGRGNFPPRFSGLQFPNYSSELNVNALELDDSALYLCASSFTGAKNTGELFFGEGSRLTVL.

The V and J genes are TRBV7-9 and TRBJ2-3, with 10 bases matching TRBD2. With V trimmed by 0 bases and J by 3 bases, 3 bases remained unmatched. Germline V gene sequence: CDR1 SEHNR, CDR2 FQNEAQ (reference sequence). The CDR3 length is 16 residues. This CDR3 is CASSLASGGLTDTQYF. The CDR3, as DNA: TGTGCCAGCAGCTTAGCTAGCGGGGGGTTGACAGATACGCAGTATTTT.

This clone was observed once. The gene calls are TRBV2 and TRBJ2-1; the match to TRBD1 covers 9 bases. Germline CDR1 reads SNHLY; CDR2 reads FYNNEI. The CDR3 extends over 12 amino acids. Trimming took 6 bases from V and 9 from J; bases not matched to a gene: 3. The CDR3: CASRGTGSEQFF. CDR3 in DNA: TGTGCCAGCAGAGGGACAGGGAGTGAGCAGTTCTTC.

The chain combines TRBV5-4 with TRBJ1-1; no reliable D call. V dropped 4 bases and J dropped 2 bases, with 12 bases sitting between them. This CDR3 is built from 14 residues. Germline V gene sequence: CDR1 SGHNT, CDR2 YYREEE (reference sequence). The CDR3 DNA is TGTGCCAGCAGCGTAAGCATTGCCAACACTGAAGCTTTCTTT. This gives the protein CASSVSIANTEAFF. The full variable domain, completed using reference TRBV5-4 and TRBJ1-1, is ETGVTQSPTHLIKTRGQQVTLRCSSQSGHNTVSWYQQALGQGPQFIFQYYREEENGRGNFPPRFSGLQFPNYSSELNVNALELDDSALYLCASSVSIANTEAFFGQGTRLTVV.

The CDR3 DNA follows: TGTGCCAGCAGCTTAGCTAGATCAACTAGCACAGATACGCAGTATTTT. It specifies CASSLARSTSTDTQYF. The chain uses TRBV7-9 and TRBJ2-3, with D hard to call. V lost 0 bases and J 0 bases, leaving 10 bases between the germline ends. Germline CDR1 SEHNR, CDR2 FQNEAQ (reference sequence). The CDR3 consists of 16 residues.

The J gene is TRBJ1-5, the V gene TRBV30; no definite D call. Germline V gene lookup returns CDR1 GTSNPN and CDR2 SVGIG (reference sequence). Trimming took off 2 bases at V and 3 bases at J, with 11 bases between the two ends. The CDR3 is made up of 14 amino acids. The DNA of the CDR3 is TGTGCCTGGAGTAAGGCACAGCTCAATCAGCCCCAGCATTTT. Amino acid sequence: CAWSKAQLNQPQHF.

The V call is TRBV3-1 (or the pseudogene TRBV3-2), the J call TRBJ2-3, with D possibly being TRBD2 (5 bases). The germline V gene encodes CDR1 LGHDT and CDR2 YNNKEL (reference sequence). The CDR3 runs to 14 residues. V was shortened by 0 bases and J by 5 bases, with 9 bases between the two germline ends. In nucleotides, the CDR3 is TGTGCCAGCAGCCAAGAGAGGGAAGGAGATACGCAGTATTTT. It yields the protein CASSQEREGDTQYF.

The rearrangement uses TRBV5-4 and TRBJ1-3, with D possibly TRBD1 on 5 matching bases. Germline V lookup: CDR1 SGHNT, CDR2 YYREEE (reference sequence). The CDR3 contains 15 residues. The V and J ends lost 8 bases and 2 bases respectively, with 17 bases between them. The CDR3 protein is CASGADSRAGNTIYF. For the CDR3, the DNA is TGTGCCAGTGGGGCCGACAGTCGGGCTGGAAACACCATATATTTT.

The CDR3: CASSAELAGGSGEQFF. The DNA of the CDR3 is TGTGCCAGCAGCGCCGAATTAGCGGGGGGTTCCGGTGAGCAGTTCTTC. V is TRBV7-9 and J is TRBJ2-1, with TRBD2 matching over 10 bases. Looked up from germline, CDR1 is SEHNR and CDR2 is FQNEAQ (reference sequence). This CDR3 has 16 amino acids. Germline trimming cut 5 bases from V and 9 bases from J; bases unmatched to any gene: 13. Based on the CDR3 plus reference TRBV7-9 and TRBJ2-1, the full variable domain is DTGVSQNPRHKITKRGQNVTFRCDPISEHNRLYWYRQTLGQGPEFLTYFQNEAQLEKSRLLSDRFSAERPKGSFSTLEIQRTEQGDSAMYLCASSAELAGGSGEQFFGPGTRLTVL.

A few counts support this clone. The chain uses TRBV20-1 and TRBJ2-7, with D possibly being TRBD2 (6 bases). This CDR3 has 10 amino acids. Per germline, CDR1 DFQATT and CDR2 SNEGSKA (reference sequence). The V and J ends lost 7 bases and 2 bases respectively, with 6 bases between them. Here the CDR3 DNA reads TGCAGTGGACTAGCCTACGAGCAGTACTTC. Amino acid sequence: CSGLAYEQYF.

The chain has TRBV19 and TRBJ1-4; D call uncertain. This CDR3 comprises 11 residues. Germline CDR1 reads LNHDA; CDR2 reads SQIVND (reference sequence). V was clipped by 5 bases and J by 5 bases, with 3 bases between them. The CDR3 loop is CASSLNEKLFF. CDR3 DNA: TGTGCCAGTAGTTTAAATGAAAAACTGTTTTTT.

The chain joins TRBV3-1 (or the pseudogene TRBV3-2) to TRBJ2-7; 11 nucleotides match TRBD2. This CDR3 is built from 15 residues. Germline V lookup: CDR1 LGHDT, CDR2 YNNKEL (reference sequence). After removal of 4 bases from V and 2 bases from J, the junction contained 4 bases not matched to a gene. Here the CDR3 reads CASSPGLAAAYEQYF. The CDR3 coding sequence is TGTGCCAGCAGCCCGGGACTAGCGGCCGCCTACGAGCAGTACTTC.